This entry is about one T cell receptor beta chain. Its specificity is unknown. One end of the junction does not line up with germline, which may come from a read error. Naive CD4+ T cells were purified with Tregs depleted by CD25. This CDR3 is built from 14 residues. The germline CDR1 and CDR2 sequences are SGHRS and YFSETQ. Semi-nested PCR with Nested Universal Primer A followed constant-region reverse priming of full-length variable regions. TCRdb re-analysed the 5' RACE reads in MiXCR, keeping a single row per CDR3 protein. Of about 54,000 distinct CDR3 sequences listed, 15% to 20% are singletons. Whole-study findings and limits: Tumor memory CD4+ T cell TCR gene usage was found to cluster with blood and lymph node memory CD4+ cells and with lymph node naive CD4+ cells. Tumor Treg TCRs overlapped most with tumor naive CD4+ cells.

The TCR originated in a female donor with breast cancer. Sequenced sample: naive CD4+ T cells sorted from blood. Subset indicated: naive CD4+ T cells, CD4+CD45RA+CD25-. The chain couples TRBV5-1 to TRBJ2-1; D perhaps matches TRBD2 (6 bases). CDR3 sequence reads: CAGSPLSSRDWPFF. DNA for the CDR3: TGCGCCGGCAGCCCTCTTAGTAGCCGGGACTGGCCGTTCTTC.